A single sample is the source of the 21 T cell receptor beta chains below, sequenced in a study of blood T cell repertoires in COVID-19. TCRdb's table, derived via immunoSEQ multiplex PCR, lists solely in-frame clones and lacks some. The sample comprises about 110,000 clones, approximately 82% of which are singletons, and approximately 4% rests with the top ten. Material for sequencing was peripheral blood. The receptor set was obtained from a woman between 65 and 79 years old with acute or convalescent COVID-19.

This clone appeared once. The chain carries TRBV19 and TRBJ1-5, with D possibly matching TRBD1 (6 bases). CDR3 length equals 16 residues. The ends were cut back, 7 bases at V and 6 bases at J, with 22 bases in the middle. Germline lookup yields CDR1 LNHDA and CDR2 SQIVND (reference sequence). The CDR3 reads CASTPDRSGLFQPQHF. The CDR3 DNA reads TGTGCCAGTACCCCGGACAGATCGGGATTATTTCAGCCCCAGCATTTT. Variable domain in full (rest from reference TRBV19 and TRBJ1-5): DGGITQSPKYLFRKEGQNVTLSCEQNLNHDAMYWYRQDPGQGLRLIYYSQIVNDFQKGDIAEGYSVSREKKESFPLTVTSAQKNPTAFYLCASTPDRSGLFQPQHFGDGTRLSIL.

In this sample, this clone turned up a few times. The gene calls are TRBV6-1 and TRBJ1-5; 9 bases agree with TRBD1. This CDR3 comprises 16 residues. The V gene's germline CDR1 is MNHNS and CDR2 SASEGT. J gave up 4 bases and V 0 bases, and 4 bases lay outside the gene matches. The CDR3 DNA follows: TGTGCCAGCAGTGAAGCGGGTGGGACAGGGAATCAGCCCCAGCATTTT. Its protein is CASSEAGGTGNQPQHF.

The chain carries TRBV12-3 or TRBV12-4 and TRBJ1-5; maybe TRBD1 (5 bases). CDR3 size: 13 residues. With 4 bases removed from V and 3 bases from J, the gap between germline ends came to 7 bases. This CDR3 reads CASSWGDNQPQHF. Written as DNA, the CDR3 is TGTGCCAGCAGTTGGGGGGACAATCAGCCCCAGCATTTT.

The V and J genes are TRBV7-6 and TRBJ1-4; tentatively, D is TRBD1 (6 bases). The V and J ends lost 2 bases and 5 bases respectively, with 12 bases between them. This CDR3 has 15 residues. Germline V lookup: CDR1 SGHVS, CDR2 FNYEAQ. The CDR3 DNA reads TGTGCCAGCAGCTTAATGGCAGGGGTAAATGAAAAACTGTTTTTT. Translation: CASSLMAGVNEKLFF.

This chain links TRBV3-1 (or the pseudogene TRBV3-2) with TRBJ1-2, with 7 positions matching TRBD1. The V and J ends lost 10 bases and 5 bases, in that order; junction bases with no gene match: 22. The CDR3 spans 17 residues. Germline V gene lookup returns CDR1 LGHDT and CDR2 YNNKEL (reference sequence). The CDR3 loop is CATPWIPRAGGIYGYTF. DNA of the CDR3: TGTGCCACCCCCTGGATACCGAGGGCAGGGGGGATTTATGGCTACACCTTC.

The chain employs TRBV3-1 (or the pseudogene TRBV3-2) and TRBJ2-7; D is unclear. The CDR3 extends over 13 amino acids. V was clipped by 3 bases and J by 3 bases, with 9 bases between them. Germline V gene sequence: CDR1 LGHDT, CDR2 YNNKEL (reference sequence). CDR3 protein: CASSQGLGYEQYF. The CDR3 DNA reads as TGTGCCAGCAGCCAGGGTCTAGGCTACGAGCAGTACTTC.

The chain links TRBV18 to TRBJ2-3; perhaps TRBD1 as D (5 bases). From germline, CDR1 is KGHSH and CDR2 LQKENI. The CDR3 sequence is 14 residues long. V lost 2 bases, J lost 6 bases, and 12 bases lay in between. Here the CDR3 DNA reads TGTGCCAGCTCACCATCCGGATGGGGCGATACGCAGTATTTT. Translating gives CASSPSGWGDTQYF.

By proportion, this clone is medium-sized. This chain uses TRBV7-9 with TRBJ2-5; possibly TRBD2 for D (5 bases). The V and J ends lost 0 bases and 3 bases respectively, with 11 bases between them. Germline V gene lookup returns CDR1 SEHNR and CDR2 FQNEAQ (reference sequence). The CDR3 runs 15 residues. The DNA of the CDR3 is TGTGCCAGCAGCTTAGCCCTTACCGGGGAAGAGACCCAGTACTTC. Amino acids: CASSLALTGEETQYF.

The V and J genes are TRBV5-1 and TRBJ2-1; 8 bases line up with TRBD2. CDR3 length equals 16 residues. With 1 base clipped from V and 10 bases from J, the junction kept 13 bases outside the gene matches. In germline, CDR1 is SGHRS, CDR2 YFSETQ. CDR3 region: CASSLTTEGSGGEQFF. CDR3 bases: TGCGCCAGCAGCTTGACCACCGAGGGGAGCGGGGGAGAGCAGTTCTTC.

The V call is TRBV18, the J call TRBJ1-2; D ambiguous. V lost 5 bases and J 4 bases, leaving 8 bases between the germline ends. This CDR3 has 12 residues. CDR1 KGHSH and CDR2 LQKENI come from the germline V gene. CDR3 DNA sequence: TGTGCCAGCTCAGGTCCGAGCTATGGCTACACCTTC. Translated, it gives CASSGPSYGYTF.

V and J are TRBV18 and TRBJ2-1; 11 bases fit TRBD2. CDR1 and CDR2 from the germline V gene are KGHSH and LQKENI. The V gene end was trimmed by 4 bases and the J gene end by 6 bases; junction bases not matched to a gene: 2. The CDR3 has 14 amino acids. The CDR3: CASSQTSGGNEQFF. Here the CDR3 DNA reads TGTGCCAGCTCACAAACTAGCGGGGGCAATGAGCAGTTCTTC.

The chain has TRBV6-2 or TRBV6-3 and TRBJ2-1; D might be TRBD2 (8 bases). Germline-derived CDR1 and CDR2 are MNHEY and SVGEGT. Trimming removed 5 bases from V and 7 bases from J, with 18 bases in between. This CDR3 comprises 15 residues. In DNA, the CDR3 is TGTGCCAGCAGTCAGAGGACTAGCAGGGGGAATGAGCAGTTCTTC. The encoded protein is CASSQRTSRGNEQFF.

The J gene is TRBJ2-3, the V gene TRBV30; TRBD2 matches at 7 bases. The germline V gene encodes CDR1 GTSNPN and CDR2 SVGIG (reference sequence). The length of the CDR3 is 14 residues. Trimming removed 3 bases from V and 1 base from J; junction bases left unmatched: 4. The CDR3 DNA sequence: TGTGCCTGGAGGTCCAGCGGGGGCACAGATACGCAGTATTTT. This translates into CAWRSSGGTDTQYF.

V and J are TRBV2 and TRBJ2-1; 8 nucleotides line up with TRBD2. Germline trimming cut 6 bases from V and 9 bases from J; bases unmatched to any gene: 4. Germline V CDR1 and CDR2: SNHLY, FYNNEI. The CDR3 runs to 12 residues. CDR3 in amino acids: CASRGTSREQFF. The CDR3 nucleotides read TGTGCCAGCAGGGGGACTAGTCGTGAGCAGTTCTTC.

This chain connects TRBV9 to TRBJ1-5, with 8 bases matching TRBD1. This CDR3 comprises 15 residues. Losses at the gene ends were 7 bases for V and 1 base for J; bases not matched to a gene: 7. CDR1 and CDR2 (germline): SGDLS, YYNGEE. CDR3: CASRDRGGSNQPQHF. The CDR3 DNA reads TGTGCCAGCCGCGACAGGGGTGGGAGCAATCAGCCCCAGCATTTT.

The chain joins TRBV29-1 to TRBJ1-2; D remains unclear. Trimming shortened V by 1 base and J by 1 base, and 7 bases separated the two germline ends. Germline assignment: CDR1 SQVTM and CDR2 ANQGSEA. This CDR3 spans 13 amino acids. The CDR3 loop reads CSVEAYINYGYTF. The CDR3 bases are TGCAGCGTTGAAGCGTACATTAACTATGGCTACACCTTC.

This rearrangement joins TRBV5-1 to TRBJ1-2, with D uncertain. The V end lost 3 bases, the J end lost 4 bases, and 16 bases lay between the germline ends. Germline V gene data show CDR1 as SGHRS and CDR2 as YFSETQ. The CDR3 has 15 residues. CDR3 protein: CASSSQSELGYGYTF. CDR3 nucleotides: TGCGCCAGCAGCTCCCAAAGCGAGTTAGGCTATGGCTACACCTTC.

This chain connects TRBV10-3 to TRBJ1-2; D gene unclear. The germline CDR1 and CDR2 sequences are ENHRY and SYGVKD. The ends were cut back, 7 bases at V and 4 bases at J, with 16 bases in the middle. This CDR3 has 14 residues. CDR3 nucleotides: TGTGCCATCACGGGTCAGAATACTCCCTATGGCTACACCTTC. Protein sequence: CAITGQNTPYGYTF.

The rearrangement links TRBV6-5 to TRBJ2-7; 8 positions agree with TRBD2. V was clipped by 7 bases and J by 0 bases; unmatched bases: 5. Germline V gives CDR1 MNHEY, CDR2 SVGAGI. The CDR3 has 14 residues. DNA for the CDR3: TGTGCCAGCATTCCGGGGGGGAGCTCCTACGAGCAGTACTTC. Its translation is CASIPGGSSYEQYF.

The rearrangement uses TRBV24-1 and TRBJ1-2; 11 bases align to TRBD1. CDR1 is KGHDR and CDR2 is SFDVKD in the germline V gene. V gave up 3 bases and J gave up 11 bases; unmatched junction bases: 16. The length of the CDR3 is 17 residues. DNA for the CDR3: TGTGCCACCAGTGATCCCCACACTCTTGGACAGGGGGCGAGGTACACCTTC. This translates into CATSDPHTLGQGARYTF.

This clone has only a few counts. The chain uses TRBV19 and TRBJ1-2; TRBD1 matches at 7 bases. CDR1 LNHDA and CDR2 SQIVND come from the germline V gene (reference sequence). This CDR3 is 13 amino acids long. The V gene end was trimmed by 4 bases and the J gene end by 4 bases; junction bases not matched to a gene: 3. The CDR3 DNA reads TGTGCCAGTAGTACCCGACAGGGCTATGGCTACACCTTC. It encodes CASSTRQGYGYTF.